The 26 T cell receptor beta chains below all came from one sample that was sequenced in a study of blood T cell repertoires in COVID-19 (dated by TCRdb to about 2020). Library creation used the immunoSEQ multiplex PCR assay. Here the immuneACCESS table is served through TCRdb, limited to in-frame sequences with V and J called. Missing clones are a known gap in these copies; in checked studies unresolved V genes cover under half, and the rest lacks a known reason. The sample table records more than 200,000 clones; roughly 80% of these occur just once. Around 2.6% of the sample comes from the top ten. Material: peripheral blood. The receptor set was obtained from a woman between 65 and 79 years old with active or convalescent COVID-19.

The genes are TRBV28 and TRBJ2-1; TRBD2 aligns across 8 bases. Losses at the gene ends were 5 bases for V and 8 bases for J; bases not matched to a gene: 11. The CDR3 is 15 amino acids. Germline loops: CDR1 MDHEN, CDR2 SYDVKM. CDR3 in amino acids: CASSPSRGLVYEQFF. The CDR3 bases are TGTGCCAGCAGTCCTTCCCGGGGACTAGTATATGAGCAGTTCTTC. The variable domain in full, completed from reference TRBV28 and TRBJ2-1, reads DVKVTQSSRYLVKRTGEKVFLECVQDMDHENMFWYRQDPGLGLRLIYFSYDVKMKEKGDIPEGYSVSREKKERFSLILESASTNQTSMYLCASSPSRGLVYEQFFGPGTRLTVL.

The chain carries TRBV6-5 and TRBJ1-1; 7 bases map to TRBD1. This CDR3 region has 13 residues. The ends lost 6 bases at V and 6 bases at J; junction bases unmatched: 7. Germline V lookup: CDR1 MNHEY, CDR2 SVGAGI. CDR3 DNA sequence: TGTGCCAGCAGGGTCTCAGGGGGTGCTGAAGCTTTCTTT. It codes for CASRVSGGAEAFF.

This chain connects TRBV29-1 to TRBJ2-1; TRBD2 matches 8 bases. The germline gives CDR1 SQVTM, CDR2 ANQGSEA. The V and J ends lost 5 bases and 3 bases, in that order; junction bases with no gene match: 6. This CDR3 region has 14 residues. The CDR3 here is CSVPELADYNEQFF. CDR3 sequence (DNA): TGCAGCGTTCCAGAACTAGCGGACTACAATGAGCAGTTCTTC.

The V gene is TRBV11-3, the J gene TRBJ2-3, with D possibly matching TRBD2 (6 bases). The V end lost 1 base, the J end lost 4 bases, and 15 bases lay between the germline ends. Germline-derived CDR1 and CDR2 are SGHNT and YENEEA. The CDR3 spans 16 residues. The CDR3 sequence: CASSLAGWEASDTQYF. As DNA, the CDR3 is TGTGCCAGCAGCTTAGCGGGATGGGAGGCTTCAGATACGCAGTATTTT.

The chain employs TRBV11-2 and TRBJ2-7; 8 bases match TRBD2. CDR3 length: 13 residues. Losses at the gene ends were 5 bases for V and 6 bases for J; bases not matched to a gene: 6. CDR1 is SGHAT, CDR2 FQNNGV, per germline. The CDR3 loop reads CASSVAGFGEQYF. The CDR3 bases are TGTGCCAGCAGCGTAGCGGGATTTGGCGAGCAGTACTTC.

The chain is built from TRBV18 and TRBJ1-5; tentatively, D is TRBD1 (5 bases). The V and J ends lost 1 base and 11 bases respectively, with 18 bases between them. The germline CDR1 and CDR2 sequences are KGHSH and LQKENI. This CDR3 has 15 amino acids. The CDR3 spells CASSPQGRRLSAQHF. CDR3 sequence (DNA): TGTGCCAGCTCACCACAGGGGCGCCGGCTTTCGGCCCAGCATTTT.

This clone was seen repeatedly, ten times or more. The chain employs TRBV5-1 and TRBJ1-1; no clear D. This CDR3 contains 14 residues. With 0 bases removed from V and 2 bases from J, the gap between germline ends came to 8 bases. Germline lookup yields CDR1 SGHRS and CDR2 YFSETQ. The CDR3 region has the DNA TGCGCCAGCAGCTTGGCTGCAGATAACACTGAAGCTTTCTTT. The encoded protein is CASSLAADNTEAFF.

V is TRBV7-5 and J is TRBJ1-5; the table gives TRBD1 as D, unverified against the DNA. TRBV7-5 is reported as a pseudogene. This CDR3 is 14 amino acids long. DNA for the CDR3: TGTGCCAGAAGCTTAACAACCCGCAATCAGCCCCAGCATTTT. It specifies CARSLTTRNQPQHF.

CDR3 sequence reads: CASRPRLTDTQYF. In nucleotides, the CDR3 is TGTGCCAGCAGGCCCAGGTTGACAGATACGCAGTATTTT. V and J are TRBV27 and TRBJ2-3; D remains ambiguous. Germline-derived CDR1 and CDR2 are MNHEY and SMNVEV (reference sequence). The length of the CDR3 is 13 residues. Trimming removed 6 bases at V and 3 bases at J, with 10 bases between.

The chain uses TRBV5-1 and TRBJ1-1, with D perhaps matching TRBD1 (6 bases). CDR3 size: 13 residues. From germline, CDR1 is SGHRS and CDR2 YFSETQ. Trimming removed 0 bases at V and 4 bases at J, with 7 bases between. In nucleotides, the CDR3 is TGCGCCAGCAGCTTGGCAGGGGCCACTGAAGCTTTCTTT. It is translated as CASSLAGATEAFF.

The chain couples TRBV6-5 to TRBJ1-2, with D tentatively TRBD1 (6 bases). The CDR3 spans 15 residues. Germline V gene data show CDR1 as MNHEY and CDR2 as SVGAGI. V lost 2 bases and J lost 2, with 12 bases in between. CDR3 protein: CASSYRGGSNYGYTF. CDR3 DNA sequence: TGTGCCAGCAGTTACAGGGGGGGCTCCAACTATGGCTACACCTTC.

The CDR3 DNA reads TGTGCCTGGACCGGGAGGTATAATGAAAAACTGTTTTTT. This encodes CAWTGRYNEKLFF. The rearrangement uses TRBV30 and TRBJ1-4; D gene uncertain. This CDR3 region has 13 residues. Germline V CDR1 and CDR2: GTSNPN, SVGIG (reference sequence). Trimming took 4 bases from V and 4 from J, leaving 10 bases between them. Using reference TRBV30 and TRBJ1-4 for the parts outside the CDR3, the full variable domain is SQTIHQWPATLVQPVGSPLSLECTVEGTSNPNLYWYRQAAGRGLQLLFYSVGIGQISSEVPQNLSASRPQDRQFILSSKKLLLSDSGFYLCAWTGRYNEKLFFGSGTQLSVL.

The J gene is TRBJ2-2, the V gene TRBV10-3, with 7 nucleotides matching TRBD1. The CDR3 has 15 amino acids. V lost 11 bases, J lost 5 bases, and 14 bases stayed unmatched. CDR1 and CDR2 from the germline V gene are ENHRY and SYGVKD. CDR3 in amino acids: CAVLTGQIETGELFF. The CDR3 coding sequence is TGTGCCGTCCTGACGGGACAGATTGAGACCGGGGAGCTGTTTTTT.

The rearrangement uses TRBV9 and TRBJ1-1, with TRBD1 identical over 7 bases. CDR3 length: 15 amino acids. Trimming removed 3 bases from V and 1 base from J; junction bases left unmatched: 6. In germline, CDR1 is SGDLS, CDR2 YYNGEE. The CDR3 sequence is CASSALQGTNTEAFF. CDR3 DNA: TGTGCCAGCAGCGCCCTACAGGGGACGAACACTGAAGCTTTCTTT.

The genes are TRBV6-1 and TRBJ2-7; tentatively, D is TRBD2 (6 bases). The CDR3 consists of 16 residues. Germline V gene sequence: CDR1 MNHNS, CDR2 SASEGT. The V gene lost 3 bases and the J gene lost 4 bases, with 19 bases spanning the gap. CDR3 protein: CASSDFRDSLRYEQYF. Written as DNA, the CDR3 is TGTGCCAGCAGTGACTTCCGGGACTCCCTTAGGTACGAGCAGTACTTC.

The chain recombines TRBV10-3 with TRBJ2-5; possible D gene TRBD2, 6 bases. The V end lost 11 bases, the J end lost 1 base, and 14 bases lay between the germline ends. The CDR3 spans 13 residues. Germline loops: CDR1 ENHRY, CDR2 SYGVKD. As DNA, the CDR3 is TGTGCCTCGACTGGGGGGAGCCAAGAGACCCAGTACTTC. Translated, it gives CASTGGSQETQYF.

V and J are TRBV4-3 and TRBJ1-2; no reliable D call. CDR3 length: 15 amino acids. V was shortened by 0 bases and J by 8 bases, with 16 bases between the two germline ends. Germline CDR1 is LGHNA and CDR2 is YSLEER. The CDR3, as DNA: TGCGCCAGCAGCCAAGACCAGGACGGCCGAGGGGGCTACACCTTC. It codes for CASSQDQDGRGGYTF.

V is TRBV4-3 and J is TRBJ2-2, with TRBD2 identical over 8 bases. CDR1 LGHNA and CDR2 YSLEER come from the germline V gene. This CDR3 spans 18 amino acids. Losses at the gene ends were 0 bases for V and 0 bases for J; bases not matched to a gene: 6. This CDR3 reads CASSQEKPGGSNTGELFF. In DNA, the CDR3 is TGCGCCAGCAGCCAAGAAAAGCCGGGGGGGTCGAACACCGGGGAGCTGTTTTTT.

The chain recombines TRBV5-1 with TRBJ2-3, with a tentative D call TRBD2 (6 bases). The V gene's germline CDR1 is SGHRS and CDR2 YFSETQ. The CDR3 is 15 amino acids. V was trimmed by 3 bases and J by 2 bases, leaving 13 bases between them. The CDR3 coding sequence is TGCGCCAGCAGCTATTACGGGGGTTTCACAGATACGCAGTATTTT. This sequence encodes CASSYYGGFTDTQYF.

Turning to this clone: Other DNA variants within this sample encode the same CDR3. The J gene is TRBJ1-2, the V gene TRBV14; 8 bases align to TRBD1. Germline-derived CDR1 and CDR2 are SGHDN and FVKESK. V trimming: 4 bases; J trimming: 3 bases; junction bases outside the gene matches: 1. CDR3 size: 13 residues. The CDR3 loop is CASSPGQDYGYTF. The CDR3, as DNA: TGTGCCAGCAGCCCGGGACAGGACTATGGCTACACCTTC. The full variable domain, with the rest looked up from reference TRBV14 and TRBJ1-2, is EAGVTQFPSHSVIEKGQTVTLRCDPISGHDNLYWYRRVMGKEIKFLLHFVKESKQDESGMPNNRFLAERTGGTYSTLKVQPAELEDSGVYFCASSPGQDYGYTFGSGTRLTVV.

This clone was recorded only once. CDR3: CSVAREGRGSDTQYF. CDR3 in DNA: TGCAGCGTTGCCCGGGAGGGCCGGGGCTCAGATACGCAGTATTTT. The chain joins TRBV29-1 to TRBJ2-3; 8 bases match TRBD2. The V segment lost 4 bases and the J segment 4 bases; nucleotides outside the gene matches: 10. CDR3 size: 15 residues. Germline values: CDR1 SQVTM, CDR2 ANQGSEA.

V usage is TRBV18 and J usage is TRBJ2-3; 9 bases are a match to TRBD2. Per germline, CDR1 KGHSH and CDR2 LQKENI. The CDR3 consists of 16 residues. The J segment lost 5 bases and the V segment lost 2 bases, leaving 8 bases of the junction unmatched. The CDR3 sequence: CASSPTIAGVEDTQYF. The CDR3 coding sequence is TGTGCCAGCTCACCAACGATAGCGGGAGTAGAAGATACGCAGTATTTT.

The gene calls are TRBV6-5 and TRBJ2-3; D perhaps matches TRBD2 (5 bases). Trimming removed 5 bases at V and 6 bases at J, with 9 bases between. CDR3 size: 12 residues. CDR1 is MNHEY and CDR2 is SVGAGI in the germline V gene. The CDR3 nucleotides are TGTGCCAGCAGTAACGGGGAGGATACGCAGTATTTT. Amino acid sequence: CASSNGEDTQYF.

The V gene is TRBV5-1, the J gene TRBJ2-3, with 9 bases aligning to TRBD2. Germline lookup yields CDR1 SGHRS and CDR2 YFSETQ. The J segment lost 7 bases and the V segment lost 4 bases, leaving 4 bases of the junction unmatched. CDR3 length equals 13 residues. The CDR3 region is CASSGTSMNTQYF. The CDR3 coding sequence is TGCGCCAGCAGCGGGACTAGCATGAATACGCAGTATTTT.

The chain links TRBV5-1 to TRBJ2-1; TRBD2 is a possible D gene (6 bases). Germline CDR1 is SGHRS and CDR2 is YFSETQ. Deletions cut 1 base from V and 7 bases from J, with 15 bases between. This CDR3 comprises 15 residues. The CDR3 sequence is CASSLKWGVGNEQFF. The CDR3, as DNA: TGCGCCAGCAGCTTGAAGTGGGGGGTCGGAAATGAGCAGTTCTTC.

This clone was seen only a few times. The chain employs TRBV2 and TRBJ1-1; a possible D gene is TRBD1 (6 bases). Between the trimmed V and J ends, which lost 7 bases and 7 bases, there was a span of 16 bases. Germline-derived CDR1 and CDR2 are SNHLY and FYNNEI. This CDR3 is built from 13 residues. CDR3 loop: CASNDIGGSEAFF. CDR3 sequence (DNA): TGTGCCAGCAACGACATAGGGGGTAGTGAAGCTTTCTTT.